This T cell receptor beta chain appears in the sequencing data of a study of cytomegalovirus exposure and HLA in healthy donors. On this clone itself: Antigen unknown.

PCR primers comprised 60 Vbeta and 13 Jbeta primers. Using immunoSEQ multiplex PCR, the repertoire was profiled, and TCRdb retains in-frame clones only, with some absent. The repertoire holds some 150,000 clones, with 80% as singletons. The V gene's germline CDR1 is MGHDK and CDR2 SYGVNS. The CDR3 is 17 amino acids. With 1 base clipped from V and 3 bases from J, the junction kept 7 bases outside the gene matches. Study-wide results and limits: Earlier analysis yielded a pattern in which most TCR beta V segments were productive about 87% or about 30% of the time. TCR beta V- and J-gene trimming was later associated with a missense DCLRE1C variant. Serostatus for CMV was the only available immune exposure information.

The sample was PBMCs. This clonotype originated in a man in his forties or fifties in good health and CMV-seropositive. The V gene is TRBV25-1, the J gene TRBJ2-7; the match to TRBD2 covers 12 bases. The CDR3 DNA sequence: TGTGCCAGCAGTGAATCAGTAACTAGCGGGAGGATCTACGAGCAGTACTTC. This encodes CASSESVTSGRIYEQYF.